What follows are 19 T cell receptor beta chains derived from one specimen sequenced in a study of shared clonotypes between healthy human individuals. Measured with immunoSEQ multiplex PCR; TCRdb has only the in-frame clones, and not every one. The sample includes some 2.1 million clones, just over 90% of them seen just once. CD45RO negativity and positive selection for CCR7 defined naive CD8 cells, a population that excluded terminally differentiated effector memory CD45RA+ cells. Input material: naive CD8+ T cells from PBMCs. These receptors came from a man between 18 and 29 years old in good health. Some clones in this sample may be carry-over from other donors' samples.

This rearrangement joins TRBV28 to TRBJ2-1; D call uncertain. Per germline, CDR1 MDHEN and CDR2 SYDVKM. V lost 7 bases and J lost 6, with 7 bases in between. The CDR3 has 11 residues. This chain's CDR3 is CASNSVNEQFF. The CDR3 nucleotides read TGTGCCAGCAATTCTGTCAATGAGCAGTTCTTC.

The rearrangement uses TRBV29-1 and TRBJ2-1, with 8 bases fitting TRBD2. V shed 7 bases, J shed 3 bases, and the junction held 5 bases outside the gene matches. Germline CDR1 reads SQVTM; CDR2 reads ANQGSEA. The CDR3 is 13 amino acids. CDR3 loop: CSARSGNYNEQFF. The CDR3 nucleotides read TGCAGCGCCCGTAGCGGGAACTACAATGAGCAGTTCTTC.

The V call is TRBV9, the J call TRBJ1-1, with D perhaps TRBD1 (6 bases). Trimming stripped 3 bases from V and 1 base from J, with 19 bases between. CDR1 and CDR2 from the germline V gene are SGDLS and YYNGEE. The CDR3 covers 17 residues. The CDR3 spells CASSANTGWLRNTEAFF. The CDR3 DNA sequence: TGTGCCAGCAGCGCCAATACAGGGTGGCTAAGGAACACTGAAGCTTTCTTT. Drawing the rest from reference TRBV9 and TRBJ1-1, the complete variable domain is DSGVTQTPKHLITATGQRVTLRCSPRSGDLSVYWYQQSLDQGLQFLIQYYNGEERAKGNILERFSAQQFPDLHSELNLSSLELGDSALYFCASSANTGWLRNTEAFFGQGTRLTVV.

V gene TRBV5-6 combines with J gene TRBJ2-1; no clear D. The V gene lost 4 bases and the J gene lost 6 bases, with 14 bases spanning the gap. Germline V gene sequence: CDR1 SGHDT, CDR2 YYEEEE. This CDR3 contains 14 residues. CDR3 loop: CASSQGRFGNEQFF. CDR3 sequence (DNA): TGTGCCAGCAGCCAAGGGCGGTTTGGCAATGAGCAGTTCTTC.

The DNA of the CDR3 is TGCAGCGTGCGGGTAGCGGGAAGCTCCTACAATGAGCAGTTCTTC. Amino acid sequence: CSVRVAGSSYNEQFF. The chain uses TRBV29-1 and TRBJ2-1; 8 nucleotides align to TRBD2. In germline, CDR1 is SQVTM, CDR2 ANQGSEA. V lost 6 bases to trimming and J lost 0 bases; unmatched junction nucleotides: 7. This CDR3 region has 15 residues.

The chain employs TRBV7-7 and TRBJ2-1; D gene unclear. V lost 5 bases to trimming and J lost 8 bases, with 13 bases between them. CDR3 length: 13 amino acids. Germline V gene data show CDR1 as SSHAT and CDR2 as FNYEAQ (reference sequence). CDR3 loop: CASSHDRVDEQFF. The DNA for the CDR3 is TGTGCCAGCAGCCATGACCGGGTGGATGAGCAGTTCTTC.

This chain joins TRBV15 and TRBJ1-5, with D tentatively TRBD1 (6 bases). V gave up 0 bases and J gave up 2 bases, with 14 bases separating them. The CDR3 is 17 residues long. CDR1 and CDR2 (germline): LNHNV, YYDKDF (reference sequence). This CDR3 is CATSREGQPFGNQPQHF. The CDR3 coding sequence is TGTGCCACCAGCAGAGAAGGACAGCCTTTCGGCAATCAGCCCCAGCATTTT.

The V and J genes are TRBV27 and TRBJ2-3, with D possibly TRBD2 on 5 matching bases. CDR3 length: 16 residues. Trimming removed 1 base from V and 0 bases from J, with 11 bases in between. Germline assignment: CDR1 MNHEY and CDR2 SMNVEV (reference sequence). CDR3 region: CASSLYLWTSTDTQYF. CDR3 nucleotides: TGTGCCAGCAGTTTATATCTGTGGACTAGCACAGATACGCAGTATTTT.

The V and J genes are TRBV7-9 and TRBJ2-1; D is undetermined. Germline CDR1 reads SEHNR; CDR2 reads FQNEAQ (reference sequence). V was shortened by 5 bases and J by 7 bases, with 15 bases between the two germline ends. This CDR3 has 14 residues. This CDR3 is CASSRNFEGNEQFF. The CDR3 nucleotides are TGTGCCAGCAGCCGAAATTTCGAAGGGAATGAGCAGTTCTTC.

This rearrangement joins TRBV11-2 to TRBJ2-3; a possible D gene is TRBD2 (6 bases). CDR1 and CDR2 (germline): SGHAT, FQNNGV. The CDR3 runs to 17 residues. Trimming took off 7 bases at V and 1 base at J, with 21 bases between the two ends. For the CDR3, the DNA is TGTGCCAGCACCCCCCCTAGGGCGGGATGGGGCACAGATACGCAGTATTTT. Translation gives CASTPPRAGWGTDTQYF.

This chain joins TRBV28 and TRBJ2-7; D not resolved. The CDR3 sequence is 14 residues long. V was cut by 1 base and J by 2 bases, with 9 bases left in between. CDR1 MDHEN and CDR2 SYDVKM come from the germline V gene. CDR3 amino acids: CASSLLMLPYEQYF. The CDR3 DNA is TGTGCCAGCAGTTTATTGATGCTCCCCTACGAGCAGTACTTC.

As regards this clone: Other DNA sequences within the sample encode an identical CDR3. The chain couples TRBV27 to TRBJ1-1, with D possibly being TRBD1 (6 bases). V was clipped by 4 bases and J by 4 bases, with 13 bases between them. Germline lookup yields CDR1 MNHEY and CDR2 SMNVEV (reference sequence). This CDR3 region has 14 residues. The CDR3 protein is CASSSTGWGTEAFF. The CDR3 nucleotides are TGTGCCAGCAGTTCTACAGGGTGGGGCACTGAAGCTTTCTTT.

The V call is TRBV6-6, the J call TRBJ1-1; no reliable D call. CDR3 length equals 15 residues. Germline lookup yields CDR1 MNHNY and CDR2 SVGAGI (reference sequence). Trimming took 5 bases from V and 0 from J, leaving 13 bases between them. The CDR3 coding sequence is TGTGCCAGCAGTCTAAGCCCGGTTATGAACACTGAAGCTTTCTTT. Its protein product is CASSLSPVMNTEAFF.

A single count supports this clone. J is TRBJ1-1 and V is TRBV7-9, with TRBD1 as a possible D gene (6 bases). This CDR3 spans 13 amino acids. From germline, CDR1 is SEHNR and CDR2 FQNEAQ (reference sequence). V gave up 11 bases and J gave up 1 base, with 14 bases separating them. CDR3 DNA: TGTGCCGGGGGCGTAACAGCGAACACTGAAGCTTTCTTT. Its translation: CAGGVTANTEAFF.

This clone has only one observation. The rearrangement joins TRBV19 to TRBJ1-1; maybe TRBD1 (5 bases). There are 14 residues in the CDR3. Germline V CDR1 and CDR2: LNHDA, SQIVND (reference sequence). V dropped 6 bases and J dropped 2 bases, with 13 bases sitting between them. The CDR3 loop reads CASRRRGRNTEAFF. DNA for the CDR3: TGTGCCAGTAGACGCCGGGGCAGAAACACTGAAGCTTTCTTT.

V gene TRBV7-9 combines with J gene TRBJ2-2; D may be TRBD2 (6 bases). The CDR3 covers 13 residues. V was trimmed by 5 bases and J by 6 bases, leaving 10 bases between them. Germline V gene lookup returns CDR1 SEHNR and CDR2 FQNEAQ (reference sequence). The CDR3 nucleotides read TGTGCCAGCAGCCTACGGGGGTCCGGGGAGCTGTTTTTT. As protein: CASSLRGSGELFF.

The V call is TRBV28, the J call TRBJ2-1, with 7 bases aligning to TRBD2. The J segment lost 16 bases and the V segment lost 6 bases, leaving 9 bases of the junction unmatched. The CDR3 length is 11 residues. The V gene's germline CDR1 is MDHEN and CDR2 SYDVKM. The CDR3 sequence is CASRNAGLDFF. The DNA of the CDR3 is TGTGCCAGCAGGAACGCAGGACTAGACTTCTTC.

The sample holds a few counts of this clone. Other DNA sequences in this specimen translate into the identical CDR3. The J gene is TRBJ2-7, the V gene TRBV9; the match to TRBD2 covers 9 bases. The length of the CDR3 is 14 residues. Germline values: CDR1 SGDLS, CDR2 YYNGEE. Losses at the gene ends were 0 bases for V and 4 bases for J; bases not matched to a gene: 2. In DNA form, the CDR3 reads TGTGCCAGCAGCGTAGGACTAGCGGATTACGAGCAGTACTTC. It yields the protein CASSVGLADYEQYF.

The J gene is TRBJ2-5, the V gene TRBV6-5, with 11 bases that match TRBD1. Germline V lookup: CDR1 MNHEY, CDR2 SVGAGI. V lost 6 bases, J lost 8 bases, and 5 bases stayed unmatched. CDR3 length: 13 residues. CDR3 in amino acids: CASSRDRGRTQYF. CDR3 nucleotide sequence: TGTGCCAGCAGCCGGGACAGGGGGAGAACCCAGTACTTC.